The subject of this entry is one T cell receptor (beta chain). Its antigen is still unknown. The data were taken from a study of CD4 T cells in relation to SARS-CoV-2 and coronaviruses. At the level of the study: The negative reference was HIV-1 Nef peptide pool or peptide-free culture.

CD4+ T cells from unexposed donors were obtained before the COVID-19 pandemic (2011-2018). CD4+ T cells were isolated from the cells after more than nine days of culture. The method was immunoSEQ multiplex PCR; TCRdb's version includes in-frame clones alone and lacks a portion of them. The data hold some 22,000 clones, with roughly 74% observed a single time. In germline, CDR1 is SGHVS, CDR2 FQNEAQ. CDR3 length: 17 amino acids. The germline V and J ends were trimmed by 7 bases and 6 bases, with 25 bases remaining between them. This receptor was obtained from a human donor in good health. Sequencing was done on a sample of CD4+ T cells from PBMCs, cultured in vitro. The chain is built from TRBV7-8 and TRBJ1-5; perhaps TRBD1 as D (5 bases). This CDR3 reads CASTYGFRQGGVQPQHF. The CDR3 DNA reads as TGTGCCAGCACCTACGGGTTTAGGCAGGGAGGAGTTCAGCCCCAGCATTTT.